These 10 T cell receptor beta chains share one sample of origin, sequenced in a study of Tregs in tolerant kidney transplant recipients. Using immunoSEQ multiplex PCR, the repertoire was profiled, and TCRdb retains in-frame clones only, with some absent. Of under 300,000 clones listed, 80% to 85% are singletons. Sequenced input: CD4+ T cells from blood. Every receptor here comes from a human donor in good health.

This chain connects TRBV14 to TRBJ2-1; 11 bases are a match to TRBD2. The germline gives CDR1 SGHDN, CDR2 FVKESK. This CDR3 is 16 amino acids long. With V trimmed by 4 bases and J by 4 bases, 6 bases remained unmatched. This CDR3 is CASSREGLAEYNEQFF. The CDR3 DNA reads as TGTGCCAGCAGCCGAGAGGGACTAGCGGAATACAATGAGCAGTTCTTC.

The rearrangement joins TRBV15 to TRBJ1-1; D remains unclear. The CDR3 spans 14 residues. Trimming pared 1 base from V and 4 bases from J, leaving 10 bases between. Looked up from germline, CDR1 is LNHNV and CDR2 is YYDKDF (reference sequence). The DNA of the CDR3 is TGTGCCACCAGCAGAGCGGTTACGGTCACTGAAGCTTTCTTT. Protein product: CATSRAVTVTEAFF.

This chain uses TRBV11-2 with TRBJ2-7; 9 nucleotides match TRBD2. Trimming cost V 0 bases and J 9 bases; bases outside gene matches: 12. CDR1 and CDR2 from the germline V gene are SGHAT and FQNNGV. CDR3 length equals 16 residues. Here the CDR3 reads CASSLDVSAGGVRQYF. Written as DNA, the CDR3 is TGTGCCAGCAGCTTAGATGTATCAGCGGGAGGTGTTCGGCAGTACTTC.

The rearrangement joins TRBV10-2 to TRBJ1-2, with TRBD1 as a possible D gene (5 bases). The length of the CDR3 is 19 residues. Germline V gene lookup returns CDR1 WSHSY and CDR2 SAAADI. Trimming left V 0 bases short and J 1 base short, with 21 bases between. CDR3 amino acids: CASSESPVGRGQDNYGYTF. In DNA form, the CDR3 reads TGCGCCAGCAGTGAGTCCCCCGTCGGGAGGGGCCAGGATAACTATGGCTACACCTTC.

The chain combines TRBV14 with TRBJ2-2; weak D call: TRBD2 (5 bases). CDR3 size: 15 residues. The V and J ends lost 9 bases and 2 bases respectively, with 16 bases between them. CDR1 and CDR2 from the germline V gene are SGHDN and FVKESK. The CDR3 coding sequence is TGTGCCAGTGACCCGACTACCACTAACACCGGGGAGCTGTTTTTT. It codes for CASDPTTTNTGELFF.

The chain recombines TRBV13 with TRBJ1-1; TRBD1 agrees at 7 bases. Germline CDR1 and CDR2: PRHDT and FYEKMQ (reference sequence). This CDR3 comprises 15 residues. The junction had 7 bases not matched to a gene; V was cut back by 2 bases and J by 4 bases. CDR3 DNA sequence: TGTGCCAGCAGCTTAAGGGTAGGGGGCGGCACTGAAGCTTTCTTT. Translated, it gives CASSLRVGGGTEAFF.

The genes are TRBV5-1 and TRBJ2-7; 9 bases fit TRBD2. J lost 1 base, V lost 4 bases, and 9 bases had no gene match. CDR1 and CDR2 (germline): SGHRS, YFSETQ. This CDR3 is built from 16 residues. The CDR3 nucleotides read TGCGCCAGCAGCAACGGTGGGCTAGCGGGATCCTACGAGCAGTACTTC. Its translation: CASSNGGLAGSYEQYF. The full variable domain, its missing parts supplied by reference TRBV5-1 and TRBJ2-7, is KAGVTQTPRYLIKTRGQQVTLSCSPISGHRSVSWYQQTPGQGLQFLFEYFSETQRNKGNFPGRFSGRQFSNSRSEMNVSTLELGDSALYLCASSNGGLAGSYEQYFGPGTRLTVT.

The chain couples TRBV11-2 to TRBJ1-1, with TRBD1 as a possible D gene (5 bases). The ends were cut back, 5 bases at V and 0 bases at J, with 16 bases in the middle. Germline V lookup: CDR1 SGHAT, CDR2 FQNNGV. The CDR3 extends over 16 amino acids. CDR3 coding DNA: TGTGCCAGCAGCCAAATATCAGGGTCGCTGAACACTGAAGCTTTCTTT. Encoded protein: CASSQISGSLNTEAFF.

In its sample, this clone was seen a few times. The chain couples TRBV5-1 to TRBJ1-2; 11 bases line up with TRBD1. Germline loops: CDR1 SGHRS, CDR2 YFSETQ. Trimming took 2 bases from V and 3 from J; bases not matched to a gene: 9. The CDR3 totals 17 residues. The CDR3 DNA sequence: TGCGCCAGCAGCTTCCTAGGGGCGGGACAGGGGGACTATGGCTACACCTTC. It translates to CASSFLGAGQGDYGYTF.

The rearrangement joins TRBV14 to TRBJ2-4, with a possible D match to TRBD1 (5 bases). CDR1 SGHDN and CDR2 FVKESK come from the germline V gene. The CDR3 is made up of 24 amino acids. Trimming left V 6 bases short and J 0 bases short, with 39 bases between. CDR3 amino acids: CASRQRPRVGIFTHNPIAKNIQYF. In nucleotides, the CDR3 is TGTGCCAGCAGACAACGACCCAGGGTAGGGATATTCACACATAACCCCATAGCCAAAAACATTCAGTACTTC.